These 12 T cell receptor beta chains share one sample of origin, sequenced in a study of blood T cell repertoires in COVID-19. This table comes from immunoSEQ multiplex PCR, and its TCRdb copy is limited to in-frame clones, with some not included. The data contain 98,000 or so clones, approximately 83% of them singletons. The sample consisted of peripheral blood. The receptors stem from a woman aged 70-85 years with acute or convalescent COVID-19.

V and J are TRBV28 and TRBJ2-2; the D gene is possibly TRBD2 (6 bases). Trimming cost V 9 bases and J 5 bases, with 19 bases left between them. CDR1 is MDHEN, CDR2 SYDVKM, per germline. This CDR3 has 15 amino acids. In DNA form, the CDR3 reads TGTGCCAGGGTATTTTTGGGGGGTGGGACCGGGGAGCTGTTTTTT. Protein: CARVFLGGGTGELFF. The entire variable domain, with the rest obtained from reference TRBV28 and TRBJ2-2, is as follows: DVKVTQSSRYLVKRTGEKVFLECVQDMDHENMFWYRQDPGLGLRLIYFSYDVKMKEKGDIPEGYSVSREKKERFSLILESASTNQTSMYLCARVFLGGGTGELFFGEGSRLTVL.

The J gene is TRBJ1-2, the V gene TRBV5-4; TRBD1 matches 10 bases. V trimming: 3 bases; J trimming: 3 bases; junction bases outside the gene matches: 8. The CDR3 covers 16 residues. Germline values: CDR1 SGHNT, CDR2 YYREEE (reference sequence). Written as DNA, the CDR3 is TGTGCCAGCAGCTCCCGGGACAGGGGAGTGGACTATGGCTACACCTTC. Translated: CASSSRDRGVDYGYTF.

V usage is TRBV7-9 and J usage is TRBJ1-1; TRBD1 matches 7 bases. Losses at the gene ends were 3 bases for V and 2 bases for J; bases not matched to a gene: 3. CDR3 length equals 14 residues. The germline CDR1 and CDR2 sequences are SEHNR and FQNEAQ (reference sequence). CDR3 sequence: CASSLNRGNTEAFF. DNA for the CDR3: TGTGCCAGCAGCTTGAACAGGGGAAACACTGAAGCTTTCTTT.

The chain is built from TRBV5-1 and TRBJ2-3, with 8 bases identical to TRBD1. Unmatched junction bases numbered 16, after V lost 3 bases and J lost 4 bases. CDR3 length equals 18 residues. Germline-derived CDR1 and CDR2 are SGHRS and YFSETQ. In DNA, the CDR3 is TGCGCCAGCAGCTCCACCAAGGGAGGACAGGGTGGCTCAGATACGCAGTATTTT. Protein product: CASSSTKGGQGGSDTQYF.

V and J are TRBV6-5 and TRBJ2-1; 10 nucleotides match TRBD1. The CDR3 contains 14 residues. The J segment lost 9 bases and the V segment lost 2 bases, leaving 4 bases of the junction unmatched. Per germline, CDR1 MNHEY and CDR2 SVGAGI. The DNA of the CDR3 is TGTGCCAGCAGTTACCGACAGGGGGCAGGTGAGCAGTTCTTC. The encoded protein is CASSYRQGAGEQFF.

A few counts support this clone. The rearrangement links TRBV5-4 to TRBJ2-1, with D possibly TRBD1 on 5 matching bases. The germline gives CDR1 SGHNT, CDR2 YYREEE (reference sequence). V lost 5 bases, J lost 2 bases, and 17 bases lay in between. CDR3 size: 16 residues. For the CDR3, the DNA is TGTGCCAGCAGTCATGGGGCGGAAAGGACCTACAATGAGCAGTTCTTC. As protein: CASSHGAERTYNEQFF.

CDR3 region: CASSEHQGSSGNTIYF. Here the CDR3 DNA reads TGTGCCAGCAGTGAACACCAGGGCAGCTCTGGAAACACCATATATTTT. J is TRBJ1-3 and V is TRBV6-1; tentatively, D is TRBD1 (5 bases). The ends were cut back, 2 bases at V and 0 bases at J, with 11 bases in the middle. CDR3 length: 16 residues. The V gene's germline CDR1 is MNHNS and CDR2 SASEGT.

The CDR3: CASSIPSGRAEQFF. Here the CDR3 DNA reads TGTGCCAGTAGTATCCCTAGCGGGCGCGCTGAGCAGTTCTTC. The gene calls are TRBV19 and TRBJ2-1; 8 positions match TRBD2. The J segment lost 9 bases and the V segment lost 3 bases, leaving 7 bases of the junction unmatched. The CDR3 sequence is 14 residues long. The germline CDR1 and CDR2 sequences are LNHDA and SQIVND (reference sequence).

The CDR3: CASSFILGQQTTDSYGYTF. Here the CDR3 DNA reads TGTGCCAGCAGTTTTATCTTGGGACAGCAGACTACCGACTCTTATGGCTACACCTTC. This sequence joins TRBV28 and TRBJ1-2; 7 nucleotides align to TRBD1. The CDR3 is made up of 19 amino acids. The V gene end was trimmed by 3 bases and the J gene end by 5 bases; junction bases not matched to a gene: 21. The germline gives CDR1 MDHEN, CDR2 SYDVKM.

The CDR3 protein is CASRTGTVGGYTF. CDR3 DNA sequence: TGTGCCAGTAGAACCGGGACAGTGGGGGGCTACACCTTC. This chain links TRBV19 with TRBJ1-2; TRBD1 matches at 7 bases. This CDR3 is built from 13 residues. After removal of 6 bases from V and 8 bases from J, the junction contained 9 bases not matched to a gene. Germline V gene lookup returns CDR1 LNHDA and CDR2 SQIVND (reference sequence).

This chain connects TRBV6-2 or TRBV6-3 to TRBJ2-7, with 14 bases identical to TRBD2. The V and J ends lost 2 bases and 8 bases, in that order; junction bases with no gene match: 5. Germline V CDR1 and CDR2: MNHEY, SVGEGT. The CDR3 is 15 residues long. CDR3: CASSYAGLAGEKQYV. The CDR3 DNA reads TGTGCCAGCAGTTACGCGGGACTAGCGGGGGAAAAGCAGTACGTC.

This clone showed up just once. The chain links TRBV27 to TRBJ1-4; TRBD1 is a possible D gene (6 bases). Germline assignment: CDR1 MNHEY and CDR2 SMNVEV (reference sequence). This CDR3 region has 17 residues. V lost 0 bases, J lost 5 bases, and 16 bases lay in between. CDR3 DNA sequence: TGTGCCAGCAGTTTATCGGGGGGGGCCGCCAGAAATGAAAAACTGTTTTTT. Translating it yields CASSLSGGAARNEKLFF.